This T cell receptor (beta chain) is drawn from a study of regulatory T cells in long-lasting Graves disease. This CDR3 has 15 amino acids. Germline CDR1 is SGHVS and CDR2 is FNYEAQ. The trim removed 3 bases at V and 0 bases at J, leaving 3 bases unmatched. This clonotype was picked up many times. Its target is unknown. Study results and caveats: Thyroid tissue was not sampled; only peripheral blood was. The number of shared public clonotypes was higher in persistent patients (fewer than 3,000) than new patients (966).

Researchers made TCR beta libraries by using iRepertoire HTBI primers and running Arm-PCR on CDR3 regions. TCRdb re-derived calls from the multiplex PCR reads in MiXCR, one entry per CDR3 protein. The sample consists of roughly 380,000 distinct CDR3 sequences, approximately 16% of them appearing once. Sample time point: newly diagnosed GD, antithyroid drugs for less than 3 months. The TCR library was made from RNA that had been extracted from PBMCs in TRIzol. Patients hailed from an endocrinology department in Xi'an, China. These data also featured in a second study, about T cells in Graves' hyperthyroidism and ophthalmopathy. From that study: Stable disease denoted Graves' hyperthyroidism without ophthalmopathy progression within 18 months.

This chain joins TRBV7-6 and TRBJ2-5; 8 nucleotides line up with TRBD2. The TCR was taken from a man aged 40-55 years with Graves disease. Specimen: peripheral blood mononuclear cells (PBMCs), collected at new diagnosis, from a patient treated with antithyroid drugs. The CDR3 DNA reads TGTGCCAGCAGCTTCTCGGGGGGGTACCAAGAGACCCAGTACTTC. The encoded protein is CASSFSGGYQETQYF.